A single sample gave rise to the 21 T cell receptor beta chains below, sequenced in a study of shared clonotypes between healthy human individuals (dated by TCRdb to about 2020). To prepare the library, the immunoSEQ multiplex PCR assay was applied. TCRdb took this table from immuneACCESS and kept in-frame rearrangements with V and J called. Such tables lack part of the clones; where checked against another copy, unresolved V genes explain under half of the gap, and the rest is unexplained. Present in this sample are roughly 2.6 million clones, around 90% of which were seen just once. The ten largest clones capture roughly 0.14% of the sample. What was sequenced was naive CD4+ T cells sorted from blood. Read against the paper, the sample's cell subset or site label means: CD45RA+ positively selected. Receptors originate from a man aged 18 to 29 in good health.

The V gene is TRBV5-5, the J gene TRBJ2-7; 8 nucleotides line up with TRBD1. CDR1 SGHKS and CDR2 YYEKEE come from the germline V gene (reference sequence). The trim removed 3 bases at V and 5 bases at J, leaving 10 bases unmatched. This CDR3 region has 15 residues. This chain's CDR3 is CASSSIPGTGNEQYF. The CDR3 region has the DNA TGTGCCAGCAGCTCAATTCCCGGGACAGGCAACGAGCAGTACTTC.

The table lists this clone with a few counts. V is TRBV23-1 and J is TRBJ1-6, with 9 bases lining up with TRBD1. TRBV23-1 is identified as an open reading frame with a role that is uncertain. Trimming removed 4 bases from V and 8 bases from J; junction bases left unmatched: 3. This CDR3 has 14 amino acids. The CDR3 nucleotides read TGCGCCAGCAGTCCACGACAGGGGGATTCACCCCTCCACTTT. As protein: CASSPRQGDSPLHF.

The chain carries TRBV7-2 and TRBJ2-1, with 11 bases aligning to TRBD2. CDR3 length equals 15 residues. Germline V gene lookup returns CDR1 SGHTA and CDR2 FQGNSA. Trimming removed 5 bases from V and 3 bases from J; junction bases left unmatched: 3. The CDR3 DNA is TGTGCCAGCAGCCGCCTAGCGGGGGGCTACAATGAGCAGTTCTTC. Its translation is CASSRLAGGYNEQFF.

This clone was recorded once. Distinct nucleotide sequences in the sample also encode this CDR3. V is TRBV11-2 and J is TRBJ2-3, with D perhaps assigned TRBD1 or TRBD2 (5 bases each). Per germline, CDR1 SGHAT and CDR2 FQNNGV. Trimming shortened V by 1 base and J by 0 bases, and 5 bases separated the two germline ends. This CDR3 is built from 14 residues. For the CDR3, the DNA is TGTGCCAGCAGCTTAGGGGACAGCACAGATACGCAGTATTTT. It encodes CASSLGDSTDTQYF.

The V call is TRBV7-2, the J call TRBJ1-2; no firm D call. The germline gives CDR1 SGHTA, CDR2 FQGNSA. With 1 base removed from V and 2 bases from J, the gap between germline ends came to 5 bases. This CDR3 spans 13 amino acids. CDR3 nucleotide sequence: TGTGCCAGCAGCTTAGAAGGGAACTATGGCTACACCTTC. This gives the protein CASSLEGNYGYTF.

The rearrangement joins TRBV6-5 to TRBJ1-3; weak D call: TRBD1 (5 bases). The germline gives CDR1 MNHEY, CDR2 SVGAGI. V lost 8 bases and J lost 3, with 14 bases in between. The CDR3 length is 14 residues. Written as DNA, the CDR3 is TGTGCCAGCCAACCTTGGGACGGTGGAAACACCATATATTTT. It specifies CASQPWDGGNTIYF.

V and J are TRBV18 and TRBJ1-4; D gene uncertain. V lost 0 bases and J lost 4, with 6 bases in between. CDR3 size: 14 residues. CDR1 KGHSH and CDR2 LQKENI come from the germline V gene. The DNA of the CDR3 is TGTGCCAGCTCACCACCGCGGATTAATGAAAAACTGTTTTTT. The encoded protein is CASSPPRINEKLFF. The complete variable domain, with remaining parts taken from reference TRBV18 and TRBJ1-4, reads NAGVMQNPRHLVRRRGQEARLRCSPMKGHSHVYWYRQLPEEGLKFMVYLQKENIIDESGMPKERFSAEFPKEGPSILRIQQVVRGDSAAYFCASSPPRINEKLFFGSGTQLSVL.

The gene calls are TRBV6-1 and TRBJ1-2, with 9 bases aligning to TRBD1. Germline V lookup: CDR1 MNHNS, CDR2 SASEGT. The length of the CDR3 is 14 residues. V lost 4 bases to trimming and J lost 4 bases; unmatched junction nucleotides: 4. The DNA of the CDR3 is TGTGCCAGCAGTGCTGGGACAGGGACCTATGGCTACACCTTC. This sequence encodes CASSAGTGTYGYTF.

The chain has TRBV11-3 and TRBJ2-3, with TRBD2 matching 8 bases. The length of the CDR3 is 18 residues. J lost 5 bases, V lost 2 bases, and 15 bases had no gene match. CDR1 and CDR2 (germline): SGHNT, YENEEA. In nucleotides, the CDR3 is TGTGCCAGCAGCTTAACCCAGGCGGGAGCGGGAGCTGGAGATACGCAGTATTTT. It specifies CASSLTQAGAGAGDTQYF.

This chain connects TRBV25-1 to TRBJ2-1; D perhaps matches TRBD1 (6 bases). Germline V gene data show CDR1 as MGHDK and CDR2 as SYGVNS. The CDR3 covers 12 residues. Trimming took 8 bases from V and 9 from J, leaving 14 bases between them. This CDR3 is CASATGFGEQFF. Here the CDR3 DNA reads TGTGCCAGCGCCACAGGGTTTGGTGAGCAGTTCTTC.

The rearrangement uses TRBV12-5 and TRBJ2-4; possibly TRBD1 for D (6 bases). Trimming took off 6 bases at V and 0 bases at J, with 21 bases between the two ends. The CDR3 is 18 amino acids. The germline CDR1 and CDR2 sequences are LGHNT and FRNRAP. In DNA form, the CDR3 reads TGTGCTAGTGGATTTGGGGCAGGGGCCTCTCTAGCCAAAAACATTCAGTACTTC. Protein product: CASGFGAGASLAKNIQYF.

CDR3 loop: CAIKGNRSYEQYF. DNA of the CDR3: TGTGCAATAAAGGGCAACCGGTCCTACGAGCAGTACTTC. The V call is TRBV12-2, the J call TRBJ2-7. TRBV12-2 has pseudogene status. The CDR3 runs 13 residues.

This rearrangement joins TRBV5-1 to TRBJ1-6; D ambiguous. The CDR3 has 16 amino acids. Per germline, CDR1 SGHRS and CDR2 YFSETQ. The V and J ends lost 0 bases and 4 bases respectively, with 11 bases between them. CDR3 in amino acids: CASSLGGFEYNSPLHF. The CDR3 coding sequence is TGCGCCAGCAGCTTGGGAGGGTTCGAATATAATTCACCCCTCCACTTT.

The V and J genes are TRBV10-3 and TRBJ1-5; maybe TRBD1 (5 bases). CDR1 is ENHRY and CDR2 is SYGVKD in the germline V gene. V was pared by 6 bases and J by 8 bases, with 14 bases between. The CDR3 is 13 residues long. DNA of the CDR3: TGTGCCATCAGGGGGACGGTCGTTGAGCCCCAGCATTTT. It translates to CAIRGTVVEPQHF.

This chain links TRBV19 with TRBJ1-6; D is unclear. V was pared by 5 bases and J by 7 bases, with 12 bases between. The CDR3 is made up of 14 amino acids. Germline V CDR1 and CDR2: LNHDA, SQIVND (reference sequence). The CDR3 coding sequence is TGTGCCAGTAGTCCCCGGGAGGGAAATTCACCCCTCCACTTT. This translates into CASSPREGNSPLHF.

The rearrangement uses TRBV10-3 and TRBJ1-2; 7 positions match TRBD1. The germline gives CDR1 ENHRY, CDR2 SYGVKD. This CDR3 comprises 15 residues. The ends lost 3 bases at V and 2 bases at J; junction bases unmatched: 6. As DNA, the CDR3 is TGTGCCATCAGTGATATCACAGGGGCGAACTATGGCTACACCTTC. Its protein product is CAISDITGANYGYTF.

V usage is TRBV5-6 and J usage is TRBJ2-1; D possibly matches TRBD1 or TRBD2 (6 bases each). The CDR3 runs to 15 residues. The V gene lost 2 bases and the J gene lost 6 bases, with 15 bases spanning the gap. Per the germline V gene, CDR1 is SGHDT and CDR2 is YYEEEE. In nucleotides, the CDR3 is TGTGCCAGCAGCTTCAGGGGACTTCCCCCCAATGAGCAGTTCTTC. Its protein is CASSFRGLPPNEQFF.

This chain uses TRBV10-3 with TRBJ1-2; D uncertain. The CDR3 has 12 amino acids. The germline V and J ends were trimmed by 6 bases and 1 base, with 6 bases remaining between them. CDR1 is ENHRY, CDR2 SYGVKD, per germline. The CDR3: CAISDFNYGYTF. As DNA, the CDR3 is TGTGCCATCAGCGACTTTAACTATGGCTACACCTTC.

The genes are TRBV19 and TRBJ1-2; weak D call: TRBD1 (5 bases). Germline V gene data show CDR1 as LNHDA and CDR2 as SQIVND (reference sequence). The CDR3 extends over 12 amino acids. V was shortened by 8 bases and J by 5 bases, with 12 bases between the two germline ends. The CDR3 protein is CASGQVPYGYTF. The CDR3 bases are TGTGCCAGTGGACAAGTACCTTATGGCTACACCTTC. Full variable domain (remainder filled in from reference TRBV19 and TRBJ1-2): DGGITQSPKYLFRKEGQNVTLSCEQNLNHDAMYWYRQDPGQGLRLIYYSQIVNDFQKGDIAEGYSVSREKKESFPLTVTSAQKNPTAFYLCASGQVPYGYTFGSGTRLTVV.

The rearrangement joins TRBV5-1 to TRBJ2-2; possibly TRBD1 for D (6 bases). Germline CDR1 SGHRS, CDR2 YFSETQ. This CDR3 is built from 13 residues. V was trimmed by 7 bases and J by 0 bases, leaving 7 bases between them. The CDR3 reads CASGTSNTGELFF. The DNA of the CDR3 is TGCGCCAGCGGGACATCGAACACCGGGGAGCTGTTTTTT.

As DNA, the CDR3 is TGTGCCAGCAGCCCGACAGGGTATAGCGGGGAGCTGTTTTTT. It codes for CASSPTGYSGELFF. The gene calls are TRBV7-2 and TRBJ2-2; the match to TRBD1 covers 7 bases. Trimming at V came to 5 bases and at J to 7 bases, leaving 7 bases not matched to a gene. There are 14 residues in the CDR3. Germline CDR1 reads SGHTA; CDR2 reads FQGNSA. The complete variable domain, with remaining parts taken from reference TRBV7-2 and TRBJ2-2, reads GAGVSQSPSNKVTEKGKDVELRCDPISGHTALYWYRQSLGQGLEFLIYFQGNSAPDKSGLPSDRFSAERTGGSVSTLTIQRTQQEDSAVYLCASSPTGYSGELFFGEGSRLTVL.